Following are 19 T cell receptor beta chains from one sample sequenced in a study of T cell responses to AZD1222 COVID-19 vaccine. Data came from immunoSEQ multiplex PCR; TCRdb stores just in-frame clones and leaves some out. The data show 45,000 to 55,000 clones, roughly 80% seen once. The material sequenced was peripheral blood, taken on day 0 of AZD1222 vaccination. The receptor source for this set is an adult in good health.

The genes are TRBV6-5 and TRBJ1-1; TRBD1 might be the D (5 bases). CDR3 size: 15 residues. The V and J ends lost 0 bases and 4 bases respectively, with 12 bases between them. From germline, CDR1 is MNHEY and CDR2 SVGAGI. The CDR3 spells CASSYSGARGTEAFF. CDR3 DNA: TGTGCCAGCAGTTACTCAGGGGCTCGAGGCACTGAAGCTTTCTTT.

V and J are TRBV7-8 and TRBJ2-2; D is perhaps TRBD1 or TRBD2 (5 bases each). The CDR3 runs to 14 residues. From germline, CDR1 is SGHVS and CDR2 FQNEAQ. V was clipped by 2 bases and J by 6 bases, with 10 bases between them. The CDR3 loop is CASSLYQGPGELFF. The DNA of the CDR3 is TGTGCCAGCAGCTTATACCAGGGACCCGGGGAGCTGTTTTTT.

The chain carries TRBV29-1 and TRBJ1-2, with TRBD1 as a possible D gene (5 bases). Germline V gives CDR1 SQVTM, CDR2 ANQGSEA. V lost 5 bases and J 4 bases, leaving 11 bases between the germline ends. The CDR3 sequence is 12 residues long. In DNA form, the CDR3 reads TGCAGCGTTTGGGGGGGAAGCTATGGCTACACCTTC. Translating it yields CSVWGGSYGYTF.

The rearrangement links TRBV19 to TRBJ1-2; perhaps TRBD1 as D (5 bases). The length of the CDR3 is 12 residues. Trimming cost V 6 bases and J 4 bases, with 9 bases left between them. Germline lookup yields CDR1 LNHDA and CDR2 SQIVND (reference sequence). The CDR3 DNA reads as TGTGCCAGTAGCCTGGGGGGCTATGGCTACACCTTC. This translates into CASSLGGYGYTF. Full variable domain (missing parts from reference TRBV19 and TRBJ1-2): DGGITQSPKYLFRKEGQNVTLSCEQNLNHDAMYWYRQDPGQGLRLIYYSQIVNDFQKGDIAEGYSVSREKKESFPLTVTSAQKNPTAFYLCASSLGGYGYTFGSGTRLTVV.

This rearrangement joins TRBV6-2 or TRBV6-3 to TRBJ2-3; possibly TRBD1 or TRBD2 for D (5 bases each). Germline assignment: CDR1 MNHEY and CDR2 SVGEGT. The CDR3 has 16 amino acids. Trimming took 6 bases from V and 3 from J, leaving 19 bases between them. The CDR3, as DNA: TGTGCCAGCAGCTGGAGGTTGGGGCCCTCTACAGATACGCAGTATTTT. This sequence encodes CASSWRLGPSTDTQYF.

The rearrangement links TRBV7-8 to TRBJ1-5, with D perhaps matching TRBD1 (6 bases). The V gene lost 1 base and the J gene lost 3 bases, with 7 bases spanning the gap. CDR1 and CDR2 (germline): SGHVS, FQNEAQ. This CDR3 has 14 residues. The CDR3 bases are TGTGCCAGCAGCTTAGGACAGGCCAATCAGCCCCAGCATTTT. It codes for CASSLGQANQPQHF.

The chain recombines TRBV27 with TRBJ2-5; 7 positions match TRBD1. In germline, CDR1 is MNHEY, CDR2 SMNVEV (reference sequence). This CDR3 has 16 amino acids. J lost 5 bases, V lost 10 bases, and 19 bases had no gene match. The CDR3 protein is CATRGIPGQHWETQYF. Written as DNA, the CDR3 is TGTGCCACCAGAGGTATTCCGGGACAGCACTGGGAGACCCAGTACTTC.

The genes are TRBV5-6 and TRBJ1-4; 8 nucleotides align to TRBD1. V lost 1 base to trimming and J lost 3 bases; unmatched junction nucleotides: 8. This CDR3 has 17 residues. CDR1 and CDR2 (germline): SGHDT, YYEEEE. DNA for the CDR3: TGTGCCAGCAGCTTGTATCGGGGGGACAGGTCTAATGAAAAACTGTTTTTT. Translated: CASSLYRGDRSNEKLFF.

The chain uses TRBV6-5 and TRBJ1-2, with 8 bases lining up with TRBD1. The CDR3 loop spans 14 amino acids. After removal of 6 bases from V and 6 bases from J, the junction contained 9 bases not matched to a gene. Germline CDR1 reads MNHEY; CDR2 reads SVGAGI. DNA of the CDR3: TGTGCCAGCAGCTCCCCCGACAGGGGCGATGGCTACACCTTC. Its protein product is CASSSPDRGDGYTF.

This chain joins TRBV7-9 and TRBJ1-4; D call uncertain. The germline V gene has CDR1 SEHNR and CDR2 FQNEAQ (reference sequence). The ends were cut back, 3 bases at V and 4 bases at J, with 9 bases in the middle. The CDR3 is made up of 14 amino acids. Here the CDR3 DNA reads TGTGCCAGCAGCTTTGGGCAGTATAATGAAAAACTGTTTTTT. Translated, it gives CASSFGQYNEKLFF.

This chain joins TRBV5-6 and TRBJ1-4, with D possibly being TRBD1 (5 bases). The CDR3 contains 16 residues. Germline V lookup: CDR1 SGHDT, CDR2 YYEEEE. With 4 bases removed from V and 0 bases from J, the gap between germline ends came to 13 bases. The CDR3 loop reads CASSIRTTATNEKLFF. CDR3 DNA: TGTGCCAGCAGCATAAGGACAACAGCAACTAATGAAAAACTGTTTTTT.

The chain uses TRBV5-1 and TRBJ2-1; 12 positions match TRBD2. V lost 0 bases and J lost 8; bases outside the gene matches: 6. Germline CDR1 reads SGHRS; CDR2 reads YFSETQ. The CDR3 length is 16 residues. CDR3 in amino acids: CASSLAALAGGDEQFF. The DNA of the CDR3 is TGCGCCAGCAGCTTGGCCGCACTAGCGGGAGGCGATGAGCAGTTCTTC.

This clone has a handful of counts. The chain links TRBV7-9 to TRBJ2-7, with unresolved D. The CDR3 is made up of 11 amino acids. Germline V gene lookup returns CDR1 SEHNR and CDR2 FQNEAQ (reference sequence). V lost 5 bases and J lost 2, with 4 bases in between. The CDR3 nucleotides read TGTGCCAGCAGCACCCCCTACGAGCAGTACTTC. Amino acids: CASSTPYEQYF. Together with reference TRBV7-9 and TRBJ2-7, the CDR3 gives the full variable domain: DTGVSQNPRHKITKRGQNVTFRCDPISEHNRLYWYRQTLGQGPEFLTYFQNEAQLEKSRLLSDRFSAERPKGSFSTLEIQRTEQGDSAMYLCASSTPYEQYFGPGTRLTVT.

The chain is built from TRBV14 and TRBJ1-5; D gene unclear. The CDR3 spans 13 residues. The germline V gene encodes CDR1 SGHDN and CDR2 FVKESK. V lost 0 bases, J lost 0 bases, and 0 bases lay in between. The CDR3 loop reads CASSQDSNQPQHF. CDR3 DNA sequence: TGTGCCAGCAGCCAAGATAGCAATCAGCCCCAGCATTTT.

This clone was picked up a small number of times. The V gene is TRBV3-1 (or the pseudogene TRBV3-2), the J gene TRBJ1-2; perhaps TRBD1 as D (6 bases). V lost 0 bases to trimming and J lost 0 bases, with 11 bases between them. This CDR3 region has 16 residues. Germline assignment: CDR1 LGHDT and CDR2 YNNKEL (reference sequence). The CDR3 DNA reads as TGTGCCAGCAGCCAAGATTGGCAGGGGTCTAACTATGGCTACACCTTC. This sequence encodes CASSQDWQGSNYGYTF.

The chain is built from TRBV4-3 and TRBJ1-2; a possible D gene is TRBD1 (6 bases). This CDR3 spans 17 amino acids. V dropped 0 bases and J dropped 7 bases, with 21 bases sitting between them. Germline V gene data show CDR1 as LGHNA and CDR2 as YSLEER. Written as DNA, the CDR3 is TGCGCCAGCAGCCAAGACTCTGGGGCGGGACATGCCACTGGCTACACCTTC. Residues: CASSQDSGAGHATGYTF.

This chain joins TRBV24-1 and TRBJ2-5, with a possible D match to TRBD1 (6 bases). CDR3 length: 15 residues. Germline V gene data show CDR1 as KGHDR and CDR2 as SFDVKD. Trimming stripped 2 bases from V and 5 bases from J, with 14 bases between. The CDR3 sequence: CATSDWARGGETQYF. CDR3 DNA: TGTGCCACCAGTGATTGGGCCAGGGGTGGGGAGACCCAGTACTTC.

The chain combines TRBV28 with TRBJ1-5; D is perhaps TRBD1 (5 bases). Per the germline V gene, CDR1 is MDHEN and CDR2 is SYDVKM. The CDR3 extends over 16 amino acids. Trimming took off 3 bases at V and 3 bases at J, with 15 bases between the two ends. The CDR3: CASSFHDGGANQPQHF. CDR3 bases: TGTGCCAGCAGTTTTCACGATGGGGGTGCCAATCAGCCCCAGCATTTT.

This clone was seen a few times. The V gene is TRBV7-9, the J gene TRBJ1-1; possibly TRBD1 for D (5 bases). Per the germline V gene, CDR1 is SEHNR and CDR2 is FQNEAQ (reference sequence). The CDR3 covers 13 residues. The ends were cut back, 9 bases at V and 3 bases at J, with 14 bases in the middle. The CDR3 sequence is CASGAGQDTEAFF. The CDR3 DNA sequence: TGTGCCAGTGGAGCAGGGCAGGACACTGAAGCTTTCTTT.